A few counts support the clone carrying this T cell receptor (beta chain). Its specificity is not known. This entry is derived from a study of T-cell reconstitution after alpha-beta-depleted transplantation in children. Study outcomes and limitations: Some patients showed high day-60 TCRbeta diversity, which derived from surviving recipient T cells and thymic progenitors. T cells produced anew were the main source of T-cell counts and diversity one year after transplant.

The CDR3 sequence is 13 residues long. Trimming cost V 4 bases and J 2 bases; bases outside gene matches: 4. Germline V gene data show CDR1 as SQVTM and CDR2 as ANQGSEA. A library of TCRbeta sequences, prepared with unique molecular identifiers, was generated. TCRdb redid the calling of the PCR reads with MiXCR, one entry per CDR3 protein. The top ten hold roughly 4.8% of the sample, which has approximately 800,000 distinct CDR3 sequences, 15% to 20% seen once. The specimen comprised PBMCs, mostly from graft donor cells, sampled 360 days after TCRalphabeta/CD19-depleted stem cell transplant. The clonotype was recovered from a male patient younger than 18 who had a stem cell transplant for acute lymphoblastic leukemia, so the T cells may come from the graft donor. The genes are TRBV29-1 and TRBJ2-7; TRBD1 aligns across 8 bases. For the CDR3, the DNA is TGCAGCGTTGTACCAGGGGGCGCCTACGAGCAGTACTTC. This encodes CSVVPGGAYEQYF.